The 4 T cell receptor beta chains below all came from one sample that was sequenced in a study of a mutant IDH1 vaccine in newly diagnosed glioma. The antigens these receptors bind are not known. Documented time point: week 47, end of study. In the vaccine, a single dose held 300 ug of the mutant IDH1 20-mer peptide, along with topical imiquimod. The method was immunoSEQ multiplex PCR; TCRdb's version includes in-frame clones alone and lacks a portion of them. The sample consists of 30,000 to 35,000 clones, around nine tenths of them appearing once. This specimen was PBMCs, taken from a glioma patient whose treatment included an IDH1 peptide vaccine. The source of these receptors is a woman in her thirties with glioma.

V usage is TRBV5-1 and J usage is TRBJ1-3; 10 bases are shared with TRBD1. The CDR3 is made up of 16 amino acids. CDR1 and CDR2 (germline): SGHRS, YFSETQ. Trimming cost V 1 base and J 2 bases; bases outside gene matches: 3. CDR3 amino acids: CASSLWGTGAGNTIYF. The DNA for the CDR3 is TGCGCCAGCAGCTTGTGGGGGACAGGGGCTGGAAACACCATATATTTT.

The chain recombines TRBV10-1 with TRBJ2-1; weak D call: TRBD1 (6 bases). This CDR3 contains 15 residues. Trimming removed 3 bases from V and 0 bases from J, with 9 bases in between. Per the germline V gene, CDR1 is WNHNN and CDR2 is SYGVQD (reference sequence). CDR3 sequence (DNA): TGCGCCAGCAGTGATAGCAGGGGCTCCTACAATGAGCAGTTCTTC. This encodes CASSDSRGSYNEQFF.

V and J are TRBV6-1 and TRBJ2-7; TRBD1 might be the D (6 bases). V was cut by 1 base and J by 3 bases, with 13 bases left in between. This CDR3 region has 15 residues. Germline loops: CDR1 MNHNS, CDR2 SASEGT. The CDR3 loop is CASSEGATGRYEQYF. DNA for the CDR3: TGTGCCAGCAGTGAAGGCGCCACAGGGCGCTACGAGCAGTACTTC.

A single count supports this clone. This sequence joins TRBV5-4 and TRBJ1-2, with D perhaps matching TRBD1 (5 bases). CDR3 length: 15 amino acids. Germline CDR1 reads SGHNT; CDR2 reads YYREEE (reference sequence). The ends were cut back, 2 bases at V and 0 bases at J, with 11 bases in the middle. The DNA for the CDR3 is TGTGCCAGCAGCTTAGGGGTGGTAACTAACTATGGCTACACCTTC. Translated, it gives CASSLGVVTNYGYTF.